The count of the clone carrying this T cell receptor beta chain is one. These data are taken from a study of blood T cell repertoires in COVID-19. Across the study: Whether acute or convalescent, the COVID-19 samples came from the United States, Italy and Spain.

V lost 0 bases and J 6 bases, leaving 11 bases between the germline ends. The CDR3 consists of 14 residues. Germline lookup yields CDR1 MNHEY and CDR2 SMNVEV (reference sequence). Cohort placement rested on clinical history that participants reported themselves. Recovered participants had two consecutive negative NP/OP PCR tests, healthcare professional clearance, or symptom resolution. Clones were read by immunoSEQ multiplex PCR, and TCRdb kept only the in-frame ones, dropping some. The table records 250,000 to 400,000 clones, around 87% of them present only once. This clonotype was obtained from a young woman who had recovered from COVID-19. The J gene is TRBJ1-1, the V gene TRBV27; D gene uncertain. Sequencing was carried out using PBMCs or T cells enriched from blood (not recorded which). CDR3 in amino acids: CASSLSAHVPEAFF. DNA of the CDR3: TGTGCCAGCAGTTTATCGGCCCACGTGCCTGAAGCTTTCTTT.